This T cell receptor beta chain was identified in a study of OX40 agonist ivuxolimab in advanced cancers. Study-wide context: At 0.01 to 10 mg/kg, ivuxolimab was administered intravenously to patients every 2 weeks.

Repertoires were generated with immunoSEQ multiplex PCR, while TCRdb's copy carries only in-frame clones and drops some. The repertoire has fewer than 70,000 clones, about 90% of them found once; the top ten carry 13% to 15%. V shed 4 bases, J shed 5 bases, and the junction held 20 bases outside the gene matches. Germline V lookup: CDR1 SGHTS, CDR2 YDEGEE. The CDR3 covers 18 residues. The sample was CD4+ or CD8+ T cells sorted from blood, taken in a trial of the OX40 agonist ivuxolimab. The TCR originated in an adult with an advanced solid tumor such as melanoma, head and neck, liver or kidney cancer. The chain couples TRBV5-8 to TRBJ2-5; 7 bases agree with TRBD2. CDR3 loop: CASSVNRFSLSGGETQYF. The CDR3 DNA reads TGTGCCAGCAGCGTAAACCGTTTTTCCTTGTCCGGGGGGGAGACCCAGTACTTC. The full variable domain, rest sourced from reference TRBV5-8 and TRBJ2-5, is EAGVTQSPTHLIKTRGQQATLRCSPISGHTSVYWYQQALGLGLQFLLWYDEGEERNRGNFPPRFSGRQFPNYSSELNVNALELEDSALYLCASSVNRFSLSGGETQYFGPGTRLLVL.